This T cell receptor beta chain came from a study of human T cells and chemical hapten exposure. Study observations and caveats: Having alopecia, the donors may differ immunologically from healthy people.

The time point here: patch test 2, 6 weeks after DPC sensitization. Noted treatment: therapeutic diphenylcyclopropenone sensitization with weekly scalp DPC. Venepuncture was done earlier than the placement of each patch test. This clonotype was detected a few times. What it recognizes is unknown. J was trimmed by 0 bases and V by 5 bases; bases with no gene match: 13. The length of the CDR3 is 19 residues. TCRdb used MiXCR to reprocess the RACE reads, holding one entry per CDR3 protein. The sample consists of a few hundred thousand distinct CDR3 sequences, about 6% of them appearing once. Source: whole blood, taken in connection with sensitization to the hapten diphenylcyclopropenone (DPC). The TCR comes from a woman aged 18-30 years with alopecia areata. Some clones in this sample may be carry-over from other donors' samples. The V gene is TRBV12-3 or TRBV12-4, the J gene TRBJ1-5; 10 bases map to TRBD1. CDR3 nucleotide sequence: TGTGCCAGCAGTCCGAGGACAGGGGGACGTAGGAATAGCAATCAGCCCCAGCATTTT. Amino acids: CASSPRTGGRRNSNQPQHF.